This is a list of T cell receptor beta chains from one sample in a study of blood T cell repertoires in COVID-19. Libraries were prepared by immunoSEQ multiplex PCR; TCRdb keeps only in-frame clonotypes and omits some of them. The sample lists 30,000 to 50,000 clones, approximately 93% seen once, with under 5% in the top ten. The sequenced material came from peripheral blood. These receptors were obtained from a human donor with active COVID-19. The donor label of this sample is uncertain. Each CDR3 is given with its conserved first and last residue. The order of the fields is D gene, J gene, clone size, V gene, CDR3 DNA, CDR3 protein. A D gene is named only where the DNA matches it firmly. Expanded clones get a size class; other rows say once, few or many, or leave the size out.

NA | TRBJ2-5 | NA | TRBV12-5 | TGTGCTAGTGGTACGACTAGAGTCGAGACCCAGTACTTC | CASGTTRVETQYF
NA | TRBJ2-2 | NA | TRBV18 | TGTGCCAGCTCACCACCGACAGGATTCAACACCGGGGAGCTGTTTTTT | CASSPPTGFNTGELFF
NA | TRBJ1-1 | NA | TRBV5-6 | TGTGCCAGCAGCTTGGCCAGGGGTATTGAAGCTTTCTTT | CASSLARGIEAFF
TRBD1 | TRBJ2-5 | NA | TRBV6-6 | TGTGCCAGCATTAACAGGGGTCAAGAGACCCAGTACTTC | CASINRGQETQYF
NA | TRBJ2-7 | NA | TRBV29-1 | TGCAGCGTTGAGAGCTCCTACGAGCAGTACTTC | CSVESSYEQYF
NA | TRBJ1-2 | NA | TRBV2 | TGTGCCAGCGATAGGGGGACACCGGGAGGCTACACCTTC | CASDRGTPGGYTF
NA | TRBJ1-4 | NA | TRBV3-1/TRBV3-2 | TGTGCCAGCAGCCACAGGACGCGGGGGGAGGGTGAAAAACTGTTTTTT | CASSHRTRGEGEKLFF
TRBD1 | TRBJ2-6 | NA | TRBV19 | TGTGCCAGTAGTATTAAGCAGGGGGATTTCTCTGGGGCCAACGTCCTGACTTTC | CASSIKQGDFSGANVLTF
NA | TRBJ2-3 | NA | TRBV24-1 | TGTGCCACCAGTGACTCCTCCACAGATACGCAGTATTTT | CATSDSSTDTQYF
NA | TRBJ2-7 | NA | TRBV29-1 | TGCAGCGTTGTTTGGCAGGCCTCCTACGAGCAGTACTTC | CSVVWQASYEQYF
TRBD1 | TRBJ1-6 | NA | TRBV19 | TGTGCCAGTAGCCCAACGGACAGGCTTCGGGACTCACCCCTCCACTTT | CASSPTDRLRDSPLHF
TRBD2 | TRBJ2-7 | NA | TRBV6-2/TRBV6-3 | TGTGCCAGCAGCCCTGCGGGGAGCGGGAGCGTCGAGCAGTACTTC | CASSPAGSGSVEQYF
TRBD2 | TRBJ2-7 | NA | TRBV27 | TGTGCCAGCAGTACACTAATTGGGCTAGCGGACGAGCAGTACTTC | CASSTLIGLADEQYF
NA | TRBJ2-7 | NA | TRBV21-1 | TGTGCCAGCAGCAAGACAGGGACCGTCTCCTACGAGCAGTACTTC | CASSKTGTVSYEQYF
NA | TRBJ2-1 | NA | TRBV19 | TGTGCCAGTAGTATGGCACAGGCCCTTTGGAAAAATGAGCAGTTCTTC | CASSMAQALWKNEQFF
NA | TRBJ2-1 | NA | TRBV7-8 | TGTGCCAGCAGTTCCGAGAGGGTAGTCCGGAATGAGCAGTTCTTC | CASSSERVVRNEQFF
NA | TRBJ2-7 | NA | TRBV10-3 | TGTGCCATCAGTGTGGCGGAGTCCTCCTACGAGCAGTACTTC | CAISVAESSYEQYF
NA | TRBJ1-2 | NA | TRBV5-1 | TGCGCCAGCTCCGGGGGGAAGGATGGCTACACCTTC | CASSGGKDGYTF
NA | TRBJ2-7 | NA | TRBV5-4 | TGTGCCAGCAGCTTGGCCAGGCTAGGGAGCTCCTACGAGCAGTACTTC | CASSLARLGSSYEQYF
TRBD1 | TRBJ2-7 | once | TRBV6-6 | TGTGCCAGCTCTAAAACTGGGACAGGGGGCAGCTACGAGCAGTACTTC | CASSKTGTGGSYEQYF
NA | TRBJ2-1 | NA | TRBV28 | TGTGCCAGCAGCCGCCTGGACTATTCAGGCCGAAATGAGCAGTTCTTC | CASSRLDYSGRNEQFF
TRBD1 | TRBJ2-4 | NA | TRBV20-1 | TGCAGTGCCAGACAGGGGAACATTCAGTACTTC | CSARQGNIQYF
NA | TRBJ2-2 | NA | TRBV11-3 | TGTGCCAGCGGAGAGAACACCGGGGAGCTGTTTTTT | CASGENTGELFF
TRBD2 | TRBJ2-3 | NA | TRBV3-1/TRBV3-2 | TGTGCCAGCAGCTCCGCCCCCGGGACTAGCGGAACAGATACGCAGTATTTT | CASSSAPGTSGTDTQYF
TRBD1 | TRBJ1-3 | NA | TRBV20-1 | TGCAGTGCAACAGGGGTAAACACCATATATTTT | CSATGVNTIYF
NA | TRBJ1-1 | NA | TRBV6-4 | TGTGCCAGCAGCCCTGTCGGGGGGGACACTGAAGCTTTCTTT | CASSPVGGDTEAFF
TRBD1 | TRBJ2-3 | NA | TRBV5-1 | TGCGCCAGCAGCTCCCAGGGACAGGGGGCAACAGATACGCAGTATTTT | CASSSQGQGATDTQYF
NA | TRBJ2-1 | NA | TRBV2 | TGTGCCAGCAGCAGGGTTTACAATGAGCAGTTCTTC | CASSRVYNEQFF
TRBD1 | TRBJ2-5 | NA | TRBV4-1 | TGCGCCAGCAGCCAAGATAGGGGGCGGACTTCCCAAGAGACCCAGTACTTC | CASSQDRGRTSQETQYF
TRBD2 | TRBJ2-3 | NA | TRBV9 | TGTGCCAGCAGCCCTTTCTCTAGCGGGGGATTGAAGGATACGCAGTATTTT | CASSPFSSGGLKDTQYF
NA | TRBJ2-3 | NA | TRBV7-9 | TGTGCCAGCAGCTTAAGCACCGGGTGGGAGTACACAGATACGCAGTATTTT | CASSLSTGWEYTDTQYF
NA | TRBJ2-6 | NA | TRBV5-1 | TGCGCCAGCAGGGCAGGGGTTGGGGCCAACGTCCTGACTTTC | CASRAGVGANVLTF
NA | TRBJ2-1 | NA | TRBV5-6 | TGTGCCAGCAGCTTGGTTGGGAGGTCCTACAATGAGCAGTTCTTC | CASSLVGRSYNEQFF
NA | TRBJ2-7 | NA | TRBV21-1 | TGTGCCAGCACCCCGGGACTAGCGGGAGGGCCAGAGTACGAGCAGTACTTC | CASTPGLAGGPEYEQYF
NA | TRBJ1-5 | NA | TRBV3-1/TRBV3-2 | TGTGCCAGCAGCCAAGCAGGGGATCAGCCCCAGCATTTT | CASSQAGDQPQHF
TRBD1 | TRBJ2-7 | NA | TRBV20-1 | TGCAGTGCTAGTAAATCCGGACAGGGATTTTTCTACGAGCAGTACTTC | CSASKSGQGFFYEQYF
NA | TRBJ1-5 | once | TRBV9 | TGTGCCAGCAGCACTGGTCCGGGCAATCAGCCCCAGCATTTT | CASSTGPGNQPQHF
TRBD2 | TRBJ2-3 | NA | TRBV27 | TGTGCCAGCAGAAAACCTAGCGGTAGAAGCACAGATACGCAGTATTTT | CASRKPSGRSTDTQYF
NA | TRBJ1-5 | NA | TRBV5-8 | TGTGCCAGCAGCTCAGGGGTGATTAATCAGCCCCAGCATTTT | CASSSGVINQPQHF
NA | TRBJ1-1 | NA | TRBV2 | TGTGCCAGCAGAAACATGGATGGGGGCAACACTGAAGCTTTCTTT | CASRNMDGGNTEAFF
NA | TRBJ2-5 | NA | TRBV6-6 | TGTGCCAGCAGTTGGGGCCCCCAAGAGACCCAGTACTTC | CASSWGPQETQYF
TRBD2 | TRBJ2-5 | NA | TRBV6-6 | TGTGCCAGCAGCCAAACAAGCGGGAGACGGGGAAAGACCCAGTACTTC | CASSQTSGRRGKTQYF